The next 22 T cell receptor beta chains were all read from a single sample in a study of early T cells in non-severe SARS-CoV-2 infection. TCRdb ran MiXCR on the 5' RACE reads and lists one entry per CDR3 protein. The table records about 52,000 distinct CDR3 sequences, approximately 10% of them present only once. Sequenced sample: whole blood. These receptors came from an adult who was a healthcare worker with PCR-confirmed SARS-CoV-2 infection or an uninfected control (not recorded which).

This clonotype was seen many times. As DNA, the CDR3 is TGTGCCAGTAGAAGAAAACCGGGACTAGCGGGAGACAACATTCAGTACTTC. Its protein product is CASRRKPGLAGDNIQYF. V gene TRBV19 combines with J gene TRBJ2-4; TRBD2 matches at 14 bases. J lost 7 bases, V lost 6 bases, and 11 bases had no gene match. The CDR3 consists of 17 residues. CDR1 and CDR2 (germline): LNHDA, SQIVND (reference sequence).

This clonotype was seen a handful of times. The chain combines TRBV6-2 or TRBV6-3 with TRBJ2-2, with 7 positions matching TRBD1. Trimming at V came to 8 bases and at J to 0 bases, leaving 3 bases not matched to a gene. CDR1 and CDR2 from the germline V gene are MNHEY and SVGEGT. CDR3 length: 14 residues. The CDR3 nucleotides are TGTGCCAGCGTCGGACAGGCGAACACCGGGGAGCTGTTTTTT. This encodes CASVGQANTGELFF.

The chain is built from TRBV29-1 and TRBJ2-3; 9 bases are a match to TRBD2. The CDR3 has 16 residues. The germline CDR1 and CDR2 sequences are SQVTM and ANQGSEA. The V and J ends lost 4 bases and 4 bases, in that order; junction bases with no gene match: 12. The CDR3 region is CSVAALGGGDSDTQYF. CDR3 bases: TGCAGCGTTGCCGCGTTGGGCGGGGGGGATTCAGATACGCAGTATTTT.

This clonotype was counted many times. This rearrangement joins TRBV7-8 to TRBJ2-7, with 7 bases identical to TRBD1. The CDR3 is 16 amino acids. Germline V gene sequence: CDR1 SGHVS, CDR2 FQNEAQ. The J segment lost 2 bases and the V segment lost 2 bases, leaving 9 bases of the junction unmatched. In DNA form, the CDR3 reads TGTGCCAGCAGCTTAAGGGTATTCAGGGGGACCTACGAGCAGTACTTC. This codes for CASSLRVFRGTYEQYF.

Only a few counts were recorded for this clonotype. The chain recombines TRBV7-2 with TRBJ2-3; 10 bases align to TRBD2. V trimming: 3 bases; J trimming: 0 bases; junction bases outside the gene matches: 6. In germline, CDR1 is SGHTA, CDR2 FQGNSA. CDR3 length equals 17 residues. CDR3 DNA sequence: TGTGCCAGCAGCTTGCGCCGGACTAGCGGTAGCACAGATACGCAGTATTTT. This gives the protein CASSLRRTSGSTDTQYF.

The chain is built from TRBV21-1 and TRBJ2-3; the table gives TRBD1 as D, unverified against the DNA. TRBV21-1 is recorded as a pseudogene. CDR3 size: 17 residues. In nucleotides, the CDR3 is TGTGCCAGCAGCAAAGTTCCAGGTCAGGTGGGACAAGATACGCAGTATTTT. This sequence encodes CASSKVPGQVGQDTQYF.

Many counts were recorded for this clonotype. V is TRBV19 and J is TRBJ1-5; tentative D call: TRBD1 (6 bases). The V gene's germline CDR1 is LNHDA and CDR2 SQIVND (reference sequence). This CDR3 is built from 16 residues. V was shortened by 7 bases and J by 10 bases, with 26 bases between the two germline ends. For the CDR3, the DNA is TGTGCCAGTACTCCCCAGATAAGGACAGACAATGGTCCCCAGCATTTT. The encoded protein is CASTPQIRTDNGPQHF.

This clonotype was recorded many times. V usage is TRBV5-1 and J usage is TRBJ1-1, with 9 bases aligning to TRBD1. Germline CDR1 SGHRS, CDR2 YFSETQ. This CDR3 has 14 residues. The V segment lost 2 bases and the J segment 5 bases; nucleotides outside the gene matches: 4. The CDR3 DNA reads TGCGCCAGCAGCTTTGGGACAGGGAGAACTGAAGCTTTCTTT. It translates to CASSFGTGRTEAFF.

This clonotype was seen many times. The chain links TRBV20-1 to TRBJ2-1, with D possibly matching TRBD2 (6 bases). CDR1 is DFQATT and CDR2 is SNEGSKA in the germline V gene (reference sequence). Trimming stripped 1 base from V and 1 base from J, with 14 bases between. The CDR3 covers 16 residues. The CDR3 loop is CSARVGGGISYNEQFF. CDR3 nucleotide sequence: TGCAGTGCTAGAGTTGGTGGGGGGATTTCCTACAATGAGCAGTTCTTC.

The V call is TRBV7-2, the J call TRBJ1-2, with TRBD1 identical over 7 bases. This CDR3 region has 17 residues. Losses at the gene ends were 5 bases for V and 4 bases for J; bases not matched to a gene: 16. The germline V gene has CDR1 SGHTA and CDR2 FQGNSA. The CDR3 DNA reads TGTGCCAGCAGCCCCTACAGGGGCCAGGCTGGCCTCTATGGCTACACCTTC. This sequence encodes CASSPYRGQAGLYGYTF.

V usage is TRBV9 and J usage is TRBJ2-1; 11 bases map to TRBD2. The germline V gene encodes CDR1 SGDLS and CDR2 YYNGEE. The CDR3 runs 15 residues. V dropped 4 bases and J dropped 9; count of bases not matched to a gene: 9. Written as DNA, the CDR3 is TGTGCCAGCAGCTCCTTAGCGGGGGGGCCGAGTGAGCAGTTCTTC. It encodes CASSSLAGGPSEQFF. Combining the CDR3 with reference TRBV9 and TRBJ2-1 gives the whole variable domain DSGVTQTPKHLITATGQRVTLRCSPRSGDLSVYWYQQSLDQGLQFLIQYYNGEERAKGNILERFSAQQFPDLHSELNLSSLELGDSALYFCASSSLAGGPSEQFFGPGTRLTVL.

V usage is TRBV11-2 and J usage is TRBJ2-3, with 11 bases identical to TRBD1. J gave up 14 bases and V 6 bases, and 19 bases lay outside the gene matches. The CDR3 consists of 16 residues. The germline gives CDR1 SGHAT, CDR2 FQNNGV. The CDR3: CASRSLGTGGQGRRYF. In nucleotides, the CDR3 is TGTGCCAGCAGATCTCTCGGGACAGGGGGACAGGGGAGGCGGTATTTT. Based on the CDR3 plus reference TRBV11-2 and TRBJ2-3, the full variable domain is EAGVAQSPRYKIIEKRQSVAFWCNPISGHATLYWYQQILGQGPKLLIQFQNNGVVDDSQLPKDRFSAERLKGVDSTLKIQPAKLEDSAVYLCASRSLGTGGQGRRYFGPGTRLTVL.

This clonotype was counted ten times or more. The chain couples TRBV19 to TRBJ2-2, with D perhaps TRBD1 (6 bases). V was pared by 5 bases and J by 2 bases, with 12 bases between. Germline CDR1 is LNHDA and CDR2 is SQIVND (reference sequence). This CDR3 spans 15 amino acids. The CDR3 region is CASSPRQANTGELFF. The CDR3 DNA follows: TGTGCCAGTAGTCCCCGACAGGCCAACACCGGGGAGCTGTTTTTT.

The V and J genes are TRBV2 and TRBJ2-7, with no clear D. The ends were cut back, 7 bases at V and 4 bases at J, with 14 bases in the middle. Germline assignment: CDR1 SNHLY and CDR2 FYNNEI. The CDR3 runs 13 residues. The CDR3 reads CASIRDWGYEQYF. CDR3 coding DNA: TGTGCCAGCATTAGGGATTGGGGATACGAGCAGTACTTC.

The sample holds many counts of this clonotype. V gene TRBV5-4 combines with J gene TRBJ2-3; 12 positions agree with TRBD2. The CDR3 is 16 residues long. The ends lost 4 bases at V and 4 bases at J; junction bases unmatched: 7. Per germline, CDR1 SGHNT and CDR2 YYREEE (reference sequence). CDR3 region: CASSPRLAGDADTQYF. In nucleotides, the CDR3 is TGTGCCAGCAGCCCGAGACTAGCGGGGGACGCAGATACGCAGTATTTT.

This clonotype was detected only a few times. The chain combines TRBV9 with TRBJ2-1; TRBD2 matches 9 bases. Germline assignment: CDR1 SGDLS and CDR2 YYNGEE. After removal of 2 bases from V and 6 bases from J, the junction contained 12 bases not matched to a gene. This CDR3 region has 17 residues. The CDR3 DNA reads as TGTGCCAGCAGCGTCTTTGTAGCGGGAGTAGTTTCCAATGAGCAGTTCTTC. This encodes CASSVFVAGVVSNEQFF.

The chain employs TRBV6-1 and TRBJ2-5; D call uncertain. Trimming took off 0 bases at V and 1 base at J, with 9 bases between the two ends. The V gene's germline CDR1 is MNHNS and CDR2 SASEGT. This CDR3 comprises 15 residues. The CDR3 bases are TGTGCCAGCAGTGAAGCCCCCTGGGCCCAAGAGACCCAGTACTTC. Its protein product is CASSEAPWAQETQYF.

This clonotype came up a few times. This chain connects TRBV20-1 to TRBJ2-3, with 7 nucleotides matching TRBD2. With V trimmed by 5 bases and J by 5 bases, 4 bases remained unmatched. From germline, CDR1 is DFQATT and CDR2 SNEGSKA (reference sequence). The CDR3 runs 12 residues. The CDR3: CSAVRTRDTQYF. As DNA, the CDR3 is TGCAGTGCTGTTCGGACTAGAGATACGCAGTATTTT.

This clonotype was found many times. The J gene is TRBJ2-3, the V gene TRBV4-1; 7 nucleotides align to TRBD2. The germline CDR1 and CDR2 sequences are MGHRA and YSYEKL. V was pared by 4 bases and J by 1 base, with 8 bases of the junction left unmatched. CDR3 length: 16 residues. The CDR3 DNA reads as TGCGCCAGCAGCCCTAAGGAGCGGGGTGGCACAGATACGCAGTATTTT. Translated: CASSPKERGGTDTQYF.

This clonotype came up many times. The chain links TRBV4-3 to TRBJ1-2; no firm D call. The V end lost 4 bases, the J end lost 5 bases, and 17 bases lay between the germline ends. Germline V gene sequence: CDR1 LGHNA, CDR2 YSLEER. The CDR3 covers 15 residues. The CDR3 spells CASSREAGGRYGYTF. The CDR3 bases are TGCGCCAGCAGCCGTGAAGCCGGTGGGCGATATGGCTACACCTTC.

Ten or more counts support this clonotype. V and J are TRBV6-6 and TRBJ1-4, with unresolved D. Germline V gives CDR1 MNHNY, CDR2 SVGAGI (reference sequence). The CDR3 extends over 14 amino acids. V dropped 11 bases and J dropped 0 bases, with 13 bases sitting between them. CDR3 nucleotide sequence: TGTGCCGTGGCAGAAATCGCAACTAATGAAAAACTGTTTTTT. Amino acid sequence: CAVAEIATNEKLFF.

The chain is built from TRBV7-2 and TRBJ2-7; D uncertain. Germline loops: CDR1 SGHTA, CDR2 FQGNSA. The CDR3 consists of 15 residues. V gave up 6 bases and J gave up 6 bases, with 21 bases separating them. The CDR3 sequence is CASSLDQTPTSEQYF. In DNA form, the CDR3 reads TGTGCCAGCAGTCTCGACCAAACCCCTACATCCGAGCAGTACTTC.